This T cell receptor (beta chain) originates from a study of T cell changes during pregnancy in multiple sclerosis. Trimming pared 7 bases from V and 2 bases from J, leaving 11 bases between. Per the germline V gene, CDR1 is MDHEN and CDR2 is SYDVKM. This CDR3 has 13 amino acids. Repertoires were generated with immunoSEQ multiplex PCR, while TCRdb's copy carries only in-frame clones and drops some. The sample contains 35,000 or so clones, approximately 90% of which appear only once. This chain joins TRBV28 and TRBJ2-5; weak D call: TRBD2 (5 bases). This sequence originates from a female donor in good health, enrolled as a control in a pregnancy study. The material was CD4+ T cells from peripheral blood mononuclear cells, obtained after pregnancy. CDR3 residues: CASMGGPQETQYF. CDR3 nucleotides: TGTGCCAGCATGGGCGGGCCTCAAGAGACCCAGTACTTC.